This T cell receptor beta chain was sequenced in a study of beta chain features in type 1 diabetes. Study-level information: Sorted cells examined across all samples numbered 107,917,701. Study-level findings and limits: For TCRB rearrangement, an influence of HLA type remained unresolved here. A moderate, significant TCRB CDR3 shortening appeared in type 1 diabetes across four CD4+ subsets. Fewer junction insertions and more nucleotide deletions appeared in type 1 diabetes patients.

The V and J ends lost 1 base and 5 bases respectively, with 8 bases between them. CDR3 size: 13 residues. CDR1 SNHLY and CDR2 FYNNEI come from the germline V gene. The study reverse transcribed the entire isolated RNA, so it sequenced expressed TCRB transcripts. Sequenced by immunoSEQ multiplex PCR; TCRdb stores in-frame clones only, minus some. The profile shows around 600,000 clones, 9.5% to 15% of them singletons. This clone was recorded a few times. Its specificity is not known. Via CD45RO/CCR7/CD25/CD127/CD95/CD27, cells of the CD4+ naive, central memory, regulatory and stem cell-like memory subsets were sorted.

The origin of this receptor is a man between 25 and 39 years old with type 1 diabetes. The chain uses TRBV2 and TRBJ1-2; perhaps TRBD1 as D (5 bases). The sample taken for sequencing was naive CD4+ T cells from blood. The CDR3 protein is CASSEDRRYGYTF. The CDR3 nucleotides are TGTGCCAGCAGTGAAGACAGGAGGTATGGCTACACCTTC.